This entry lists 17 T cell receptor beta chains sequenced from one sample in a study of blood T cell repertoires in COVID-19. Generated by immunoSEQ multiplex PCR, the TCRdb table keeps only in-frame clones and is missing some. The sample records about 170,000 clones, about 89% being singletons. What was sequenced was peripheral blood. The receptors were gathered from a man aged 70-80 years with acute or convalescent COVID-19.

This clone was recorded a few times. CDR3: CASSLEDSQYSPLHF. The CDR3 nucleotides read TGTGCCAGCAGTTTGGAGGACAGCCAGTATTCACCCCTCCACTTT. The chain has TRBV28 and TRBJ1-6; weak D call: TRBD1 (6 bases). The germline V gene encodes CDR1 MDHEN and CDR2 SYDVKM. This CDR3 spans 15 amino acids. The V gene lost 3 bases and the J gene lost 8 bases, with 14 bases spanning the gap.

The chain carries TRBV11-2 and TRBJ1-1; maybe TRBD1 (6 bases). This CDR3 comprises 16 residues. V shed 5 bases and J shed 1 base, with 17 bases lying between them. Germline V gene lookup returns CDR1 SGHAT and CDR2 FQNNGV. CDR3 sequence: CASSLSGGRSNTEAFF. The CDR3 bases are TGTGCCAGCAGCCTTTCGGGGGGGCGATCGAACACTGAAGCTTTCTTT.

The chain employs TRBV7-3 and TRBJ1-1; possible D gene TRBD1, 5 bases. V gave up 1 base and J gave up 7 bases, with 13 bases separating them. The CDR3 covers 14 residues. CDR1 is SGHTA, CDR2 FQGTGA, per germline. CDR3: CASSLMGGGVEAFF. DNA for the CDR3: TGTGCCAGCAGCTTAATGGGTGGAGGGGTTGAAGCTTTCTTT.

The rearrangement uses TRBV6-5 and TRBJ1-1; tentative D call: TRBD1 (6 bases). Germline lookup yields CDR1 MNHEY and CDR2 SVGAGI. The CDR3 consists of 15 residues. V lost 4 bases and J 6 bases, leaving 18 bases between the germline ends. This CDR3 reads CASSWGYRDAAEAFF. The CDR3 bases are TGTGCCAGCAGTTGGGGATACAGGGATGCGGCTGAAGCTTTCTTT.

This rearrangement joins TRBV5-1 to TRBJ1-6; D may be TRBD1 (6 bases). Trimming stripped 3 bases from V and 6 bases from J, with 16 bases between. The CDR3 consists of 16 residues. CDR1 and CDR2 (germline): SGHRS, YFSETQ. The CDR3, as DNA: TGCGCCAGCAGCTCAACAGGGTCGAACAGTAATTCACCCCTCCACTTT. Translating gives CASSSTGSNSNSPLHF.

This chain uses TRBV5-1 with TRBJ2-2, with 8 bases identical to TRBD1. The CDR3 runs to 16 residues. The junction had 8 bases not matched to a gene; V was cut back by 2 bases and J by 5 bases. The V gene's germline CDR1 is SGHRS and CDR2 YFSETQ. In DNA form, the CDR3 reads TGCGCCAGCAGCTTAGGAGGGACAGGATTAACCGGGGAGCTGTTTTTT. The encoded protein is CASSLGGTGLTGELFF. Looking up the rest from reference TRBV5-1 and TRBJ2-2 gives the full variable domain: KAGVTQTPRYLIKTRGQQVTLSCSPISGHRSVSWYQQTPGQGLQFLFEYFSETQRNKGNFPGRFSGRQFSNSRSEMNVSTLELGDSALYLCASSLGGTGLTGELFFGEGSRLTVL.

The chain couples TRBV28 to TRBJ1-5; D unresolved. The CDR3 contains 14 residues. The germline gives CDR1 MDHEN, CDR2 SYDVKM. V shed 7 bases and J shed 3 bases, with 13 bases lying between them. The CDR3 here is CASKEGNSNQPQHF. The CDR3 DNA sequence: TGTGCCAGCAAGGAGGGCAATTCCAATCAGCCCCAGCATTTT.

The rearrangement joins TRBV6-5 to TRBJ2-7; D is ambiguous. The germline V and J ends were trimmed by 4 bases and 2 bases, with 3 bases remaining between them. This CDR3 comprises 11 residues. Germline loops: CDR1 MNHEY, CDR2 SVGAGI. CDR3 nucleotides: TGTGCCAGCAGTTCGGCCTACGAGCAGTACTTC. It encodes CASSSAYEQYF.

This clone was detected only once. The rearrangement uses TRBV6-5 and TRBJ2-7, with D possibly TRBD2 on 5 matching bases. Trimming took off 0 bases at V and 1 base at J, with 10 bases between the two ends. From germline, CDR1 is MNHEY and CDR2 SVGAGI. The CDR3 covers 15 residues. The CDR3 spells CASSYSPSSSYEQYF. Written as DNA, the CDR3 is TGTGCCAGCAGTTACTCGCCTAGCTCATCCTACGAGCAGTACTTC.

The chain is built from TRBV9 and TRBJ2-7; D perhaps matches TRBD1 (5 bases). The germline V and J ends were trimmed by 0 bases and 5 bases, with 15 bases remaining between them. The CDR3 consists of 15 residues. Germline CDR1 reads SGDLS; CDR2 reads YYNGEE. The CDR3: CASSVEGRALHEQYF. The CDR3 nucleotides are TGTGCCAGCAGCGTAGAGGGCAGGGCCCTTCACGAGCAGTACTTC.

The rearrangement joins TRBV6-5 to TRBJ2-2, with 9 nucleotides matching TRBD1. After removal of 5 bases from V and 2 bases from J, the junction contained 3 bases not matched to a gene. The length of the CDR3 is 15 residues. The germline CDR1 and CDR2 sequences are MNHEY and SVGAGI. CDR3 amino acids: CASSRQGGNTGELFF. In DNA form, the CDR3 reads TGTGCCAGCAGTCGACAGGGGGGCAACACCGGGGAGCTGTTTTTT.

CDR3 bases: TGTGCCAGCAGTGAAGGGATAGCGAACTATGGCTACACCTTC. Translating it yields CASSEGIANYGYTF. The chain is built from TRBV6-1 and TRBJ1-2; D not certain. V was trimmed by 1 base and J by 2 bases, leaving 8 bases between them. The CDR3 is 14 amino acids. Germline-derived CDR1 and CDR2 are MNHNS and SASEGT.

The chain combines TRBV20-1 with TRBJ1-2; D gene uncertain. The V gene lost 5 bases and the J gene lost 8 bases, with 12 bases spanning the gap. This CDR3 contains 11 residues. From germline, CDR1 is DFQATT and CDR2 SNEGSKA (reference sequence). Here the CDR3 DNA reads TGCAGTGCTTTTGGGGAGCGGGGCTACACCTTC. Protein product: CSAFGERGYTF.

The chain is built from TRBV2 and TRBJ2-5; D gene unclear. The CDR3 is made up of 13 amino acids. Germline CDR1 and CDR2: SNHLY and FYNNEI. V dropped 1 base and J dropped 1 base, with 4 bases sitting between them. The CDR3, as DNA: TGTGCCAGCAGTGAAGTACTCCAAGAGACCCAGTACTTC. This encodes CASSEVLQETQYF.

This clone has a handful of counts. The chain joins TRBV6-5 to TRBJ1-1; D might be TRBD1 (5 bases). With 7 bases removed from V and 5 bases from J, the gap between germline ends came to 17 bases. The CDR3 has 14 residues. Germline values: CDR1 MNHEY, CDR2 SVGAGI. DNA of the CDR3: TGTGCCAGCAAGAAAGGGGTTGCGGGGACTGAAGCTTTCTTT. Translating it yields CASKKGVAGTEAFF.

The CDR3: CASSLFPGTGGLFF. DNA for the CDR3: TGTGCCAGCAGCTTATTTCCCGGGACAGGGGGTCTGTTTTTT. The V gene is TRBV7-2, the J gene TRBJ1-4, with 11 bases that match TRBD1. CDR3 length equals 14 residues. With V trimmed by 2 bases and J by 14 bases, 7 bases remained unmatched. Per germline, CDR1 SGHTA and CDR2 FQGNSA. Drawing the rest from reference TRBV7-2 and TRBJ1-4, the complete variable domain is GAGVSQSPSNKVTEKGKDVELRCDPISGHTALYWYRQSLGQGLEFLIYFQGNSAPDKSGLPSDRFSAERTGGSVSTLTIQRTQQEDSAVYLCASSLFPGTGGLFFGSGTQLSVL.

This chain links TRBV28 with TRBJ1-2; 9 bases align to TRBD1. The junction had 12 bases not matched to a gene; V was cut back by 3 bases and J by 7 bases. Germline CDR1 and CDR2: MDHEN and SYDVKM. CDR3 length equals 16 residues. For the CDR3, the DNA is TGTGCCAGCAGTTTGCCTGGGACAGGGCAAATACGTGGCTACACCTTC. Amino acid sequence: CASSLPGTGQIRGYTF.